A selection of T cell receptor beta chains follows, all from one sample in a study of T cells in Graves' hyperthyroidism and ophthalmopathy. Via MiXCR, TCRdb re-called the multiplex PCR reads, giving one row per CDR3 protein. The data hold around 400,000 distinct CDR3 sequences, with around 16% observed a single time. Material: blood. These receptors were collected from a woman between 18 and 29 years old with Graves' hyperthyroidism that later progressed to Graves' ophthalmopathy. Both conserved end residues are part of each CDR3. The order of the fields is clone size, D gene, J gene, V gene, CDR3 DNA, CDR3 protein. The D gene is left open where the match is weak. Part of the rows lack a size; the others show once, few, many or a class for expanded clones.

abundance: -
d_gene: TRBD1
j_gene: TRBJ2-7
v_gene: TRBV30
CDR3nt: TGTGCCTGGGGACAGGGCCCTACCTCCTACGAGCAGTACTTC
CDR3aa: CAWGQGPTSYEQYF

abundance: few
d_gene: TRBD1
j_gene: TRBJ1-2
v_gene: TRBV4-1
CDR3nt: TGCGCCAGCAGCCAAGTCGAGACAGGGAACTATGGCTACACCTTC
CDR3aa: CASSQVETGNYGYTF

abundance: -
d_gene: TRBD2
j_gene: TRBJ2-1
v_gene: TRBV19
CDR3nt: TGTGCCAGTAATAGGTATACTAGCGGGAGATCGCAGCATGAGCAGTTCTTC
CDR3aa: CASNRYTSGRSQHEQFF

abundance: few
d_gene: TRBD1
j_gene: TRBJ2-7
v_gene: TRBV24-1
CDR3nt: TGTGCCACCAGTGATGGGACAGGCCCCGAGCAGTACTTC
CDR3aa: CATSDGTGPEQYF

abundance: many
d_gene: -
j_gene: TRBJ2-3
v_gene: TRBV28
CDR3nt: TGTGCCAGCAGTTTAGGTCAGACAGATACGCAGTATTTT
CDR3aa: CASSLGQTDTQYF

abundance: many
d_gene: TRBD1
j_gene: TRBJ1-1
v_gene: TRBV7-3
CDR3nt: TGTGCCAGCAGCGTCAACCGACAGGGGGAGGCTGAAGCTTTCTTT
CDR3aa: CASSVNRQGEAEAFF

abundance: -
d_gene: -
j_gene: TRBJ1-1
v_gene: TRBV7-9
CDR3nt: TGTGCCAGCAGCCCCCCCCGGGGCCTGAACACTGAAGCTTTCTTT
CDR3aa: CASSPPRGLNTEAFF

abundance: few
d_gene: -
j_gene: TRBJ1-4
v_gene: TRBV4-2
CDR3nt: TGTGCCAGCAGCCCCCGGGGGGCAGGGGTTAATGAAAAACTGTTTTTT
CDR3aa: CASSPRGAGVNEKLFF

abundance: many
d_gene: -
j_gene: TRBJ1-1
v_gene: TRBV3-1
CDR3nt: TGTGCCAGCAGTGAGGGAAACACTGAAGCTTTCTTT
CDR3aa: CASSEGNTEAFF

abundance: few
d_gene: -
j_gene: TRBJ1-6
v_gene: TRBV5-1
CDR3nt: TGCGCCAGCAGCAATCAATCACAGGGATCACCCCTCCACTTT
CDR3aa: CASSNQSQGSPLHF

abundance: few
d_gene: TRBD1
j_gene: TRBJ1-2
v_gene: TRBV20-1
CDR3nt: TGCAGTGCTAGAGCACAGACAGGGCACTATGGCTACACCTTC
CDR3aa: CSARAQTGHYGYTF

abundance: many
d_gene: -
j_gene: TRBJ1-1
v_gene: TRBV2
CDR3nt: TGTGCCAGCAGAGGTGGGGGGCTCCGGGCCACTGAAGCTTTCTTT
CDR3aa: CASRGGGLRATEAFF

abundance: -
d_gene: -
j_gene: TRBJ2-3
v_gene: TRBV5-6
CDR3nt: TGTGCCAGCAGCTTGGCGGGACATTCCATCTCCCAGGATACGCAGTATTTT
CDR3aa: CASSLAGHSISQDTQYF

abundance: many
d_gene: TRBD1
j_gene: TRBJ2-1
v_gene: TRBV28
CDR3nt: TGTGCCAGCAGACTTCGACAGGGGATTTGGAATGAGCAGTTCTTC
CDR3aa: CASRLRQGIWNEQFF

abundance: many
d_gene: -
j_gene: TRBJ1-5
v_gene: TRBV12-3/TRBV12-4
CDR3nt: TGTGCCAGCATGTCTGGGGGTAGCAATCAGCCCCAGCATTTT
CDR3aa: CASMSGGSNQPQHF

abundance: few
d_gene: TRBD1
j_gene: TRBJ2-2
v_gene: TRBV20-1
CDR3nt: TGCAGTGCGCCGACAGGGGGAGACACCGGGGAGCTGTTTTTT
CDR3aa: CSAPTGGDTGELFF

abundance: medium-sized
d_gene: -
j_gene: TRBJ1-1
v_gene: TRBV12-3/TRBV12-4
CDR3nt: TGTGCCAGCAGTTTAGAATCAGGCCTGAACACTGAAGCTTTCTTT
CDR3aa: CASSLESGLNTEAFF

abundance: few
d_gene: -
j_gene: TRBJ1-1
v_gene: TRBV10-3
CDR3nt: TGTGCCATCAATGGAGGAAGGAACACTGAAGCTTTCTTT
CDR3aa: CAINGGRNTEAFF

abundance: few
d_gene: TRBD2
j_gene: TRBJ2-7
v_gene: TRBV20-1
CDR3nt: TGCAGTGCATCTAGCGGGAGGGGCCTTGGGGAGCAGTACTTC
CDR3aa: CSASSGRGLGEQYF

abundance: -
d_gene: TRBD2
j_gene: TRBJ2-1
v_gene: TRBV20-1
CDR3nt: TGCAGTGCTCCGACTAGCGCGGGTGCCAATGAGCAGTTCTTC
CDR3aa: CSAPTSAGANEQFF

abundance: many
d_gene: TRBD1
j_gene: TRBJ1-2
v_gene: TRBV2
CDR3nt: TGTGCCAGCAGTGCGGGACAGGGGGCGAGCTATGGCTACACCTTC
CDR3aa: CASSAGQGASYGYTF

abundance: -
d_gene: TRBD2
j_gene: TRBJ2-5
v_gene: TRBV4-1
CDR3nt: TGCGCCAGCAGCCAAGTTAATCTTGGACTAGCGGGAGGAGAGACCCAGTACTTC
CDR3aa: CASSQVNLGLAGGETQYF

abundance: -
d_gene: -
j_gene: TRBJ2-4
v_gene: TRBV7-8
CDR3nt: TGTGCCAGCAGCCCAATTCGAAACTTGATAGCCAAAAACATTCAGTACTTC
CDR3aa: CASSPIRNLIAKNIQYF

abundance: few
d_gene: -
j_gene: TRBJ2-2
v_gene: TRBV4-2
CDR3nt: TGTGCCAGCAGACAAGATTATAAGCAGGGCACCGGGGAGCTGTTTTTT
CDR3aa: CASRQDYKQGTGELFF

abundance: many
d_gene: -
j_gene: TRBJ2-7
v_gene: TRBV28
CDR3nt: TGTGCCAGTCGGGGTAGAAGCTCCTACGAGCAGTACTTC
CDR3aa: CASRGRSSYEQYF

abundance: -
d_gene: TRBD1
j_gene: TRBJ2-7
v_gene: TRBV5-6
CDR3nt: TGTGCCAGCAGCTTGGCGGGACAGATGTCGGTCTACGAGCAGTACTTC
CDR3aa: CASSLAGQMSVYEQYF

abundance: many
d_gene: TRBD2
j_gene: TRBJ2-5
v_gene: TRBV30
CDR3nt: TGTGCCTGGAGTCTGGGGACTAATCTTGAGACCCAGTACTTC
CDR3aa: CAWSLGTNLETQYF

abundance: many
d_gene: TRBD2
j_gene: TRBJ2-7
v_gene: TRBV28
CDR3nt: TGTGCCAGCCGGGACTACCGTTACGAGCAGTACTTC
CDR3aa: CASRDYRYEQYF

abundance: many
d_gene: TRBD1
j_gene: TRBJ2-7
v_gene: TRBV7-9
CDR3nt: TGTGCCAGCAGCTTCTCAGGGGGCCCCTACGAGCAGTACTTC
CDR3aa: CASSFSGGPYEQYF

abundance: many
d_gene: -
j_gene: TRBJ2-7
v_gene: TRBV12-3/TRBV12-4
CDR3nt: TGTGCCAGCAGTCGGGGTCCCCGGGACGAGCAGTACTTC
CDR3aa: CASSRGPRDEQYF

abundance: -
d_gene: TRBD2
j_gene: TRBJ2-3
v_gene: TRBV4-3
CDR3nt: TGCGCCAGCAGCCCGCAAGAAAGGGTATCCGGGACTAGCGGACCCTATAGCACAGATACGCAGTATTTT
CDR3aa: CASSPQERVSGTSGPYSTDTQYF

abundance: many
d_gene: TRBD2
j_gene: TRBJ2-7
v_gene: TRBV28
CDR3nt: TGTGCCAGCAGTTACGGGGGGGCTTTGGAGCAGTACTTC
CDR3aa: CASSYGGALEQYF

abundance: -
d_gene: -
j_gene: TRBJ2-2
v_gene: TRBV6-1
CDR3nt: TGTGCCAGCAGTGACGGGACAAAGAACACCGGGGAGCTGTTTTTT
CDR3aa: CASSDGTKNTGELFF

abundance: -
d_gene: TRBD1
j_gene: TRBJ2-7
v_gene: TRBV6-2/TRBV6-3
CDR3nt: TGTGCCTCTAACGGGGCAGGGGGCGAGCAGTACTTC
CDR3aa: CASNGAGGEQYF

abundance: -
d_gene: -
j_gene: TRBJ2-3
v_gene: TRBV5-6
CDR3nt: TGTGCCAGCAGCTTGGGTGGTTGGACGCAGTATTTT
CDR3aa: CASSLGGWTQYF

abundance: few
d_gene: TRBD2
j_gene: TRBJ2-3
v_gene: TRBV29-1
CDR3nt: TGCAGCGTTGAAGTCAAGCCTAGCGGGAGGTACACAGATACGCAGTATTTT
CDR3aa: CSVEVKPSGRYTDTQYF

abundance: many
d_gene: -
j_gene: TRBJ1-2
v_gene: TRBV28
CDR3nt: TGTGCCAGCAGTTTCCAGGGTGAGGATGGCTACACCTTC
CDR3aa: CASSFQGEDGYTF

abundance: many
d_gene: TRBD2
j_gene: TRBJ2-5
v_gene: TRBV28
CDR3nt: TGTGCCAGCAGTTTGGCGCTAGCGGGAGAAAGTAGACAAGAGACCCAGTACTTC
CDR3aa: CASSLALAGESRQETQYF

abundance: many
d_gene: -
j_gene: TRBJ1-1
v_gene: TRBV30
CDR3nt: TGTGCCTGGAGTTCGGCCCCAGCCATAAACACTGAAGCTTTCTTT
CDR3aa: CAWSSAPAINTEAFF

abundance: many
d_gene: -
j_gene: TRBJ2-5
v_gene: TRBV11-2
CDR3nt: TGTGCCAGCAGCTTTACAGCCTCCCAAGAGACCCAGTACTTC
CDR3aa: CASSFTASQETQYF

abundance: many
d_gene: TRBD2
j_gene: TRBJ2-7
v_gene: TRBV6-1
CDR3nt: TGTGCCAGCAGTCGGGCGGGAGGGCCGTACGAGCAGTACTTC
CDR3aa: CASSRAGGPYEQYF

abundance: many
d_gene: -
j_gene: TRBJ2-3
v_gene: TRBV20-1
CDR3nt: TGCAGTGCTAGAGGGGAGGTGAATACGCAGTATTTT
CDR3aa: CSARGEVNTQYF

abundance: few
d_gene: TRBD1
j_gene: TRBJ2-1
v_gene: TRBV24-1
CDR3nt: TGTGCCACCAGTGATAGCAGGGGGCGATACAATGAGCAGTTCTTC
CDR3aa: CATSDSRGRYNEQFF

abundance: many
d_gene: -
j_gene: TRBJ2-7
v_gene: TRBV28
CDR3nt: TGTGCCAGCAGAAGCAGGCCAAGGGCGGCCGAGCAGTACTTC
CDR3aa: CASRSRPRAAEQYF

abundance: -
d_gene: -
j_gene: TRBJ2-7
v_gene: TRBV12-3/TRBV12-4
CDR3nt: TGTGCCAGCAGCAAAAGTCCGCCGGCCAACGAGCAGTACTTC
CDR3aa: CASSKSPPANEQYF

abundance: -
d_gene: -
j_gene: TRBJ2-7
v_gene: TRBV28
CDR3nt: TGTGCCAGCAGTTTATGGGCAGGAGCTTCCTACGAGCAGTACTTC
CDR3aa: CASSLWAGASYEQYF

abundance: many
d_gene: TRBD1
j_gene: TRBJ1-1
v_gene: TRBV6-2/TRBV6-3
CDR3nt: TGTGCCAGCAGCAAGGGGGCGGTCACTGAAGCTTTCTTT
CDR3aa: CASSKGAVTEAFF

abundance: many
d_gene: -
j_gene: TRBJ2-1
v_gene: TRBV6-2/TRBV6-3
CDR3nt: TGTGCCAGCAGTACAACCAACTACAATGAGCAGTTCTTC
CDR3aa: CASSTTNYNEQFF

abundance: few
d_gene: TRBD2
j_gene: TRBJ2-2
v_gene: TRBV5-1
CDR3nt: TGCGCCAGCAGCAAAGCGGGAGGGAACACCGGGGAGCTGTTTTTT
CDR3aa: CASSKAGGNTGELFF

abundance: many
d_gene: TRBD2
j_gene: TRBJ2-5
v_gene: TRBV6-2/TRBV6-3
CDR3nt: TGTGCCAGCAGACCAAGCGGGAGCCAACAAGAGACCCAGTACTTC
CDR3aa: CASRPSGSQQETQYF

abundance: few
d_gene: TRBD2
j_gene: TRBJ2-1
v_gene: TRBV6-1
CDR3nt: TGTGCCAGTTCCGGGAGGGAGGAAACGGAGGGCTACAATGAGCAGTTCTTC
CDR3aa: CASSGREETEGYNEQFF

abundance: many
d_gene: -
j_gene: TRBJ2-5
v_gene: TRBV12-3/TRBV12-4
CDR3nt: TGTGCCAGCAGTCCCCGGACCAGCCTGGAGACCCAGTACTTC
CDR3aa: CASSPRTSLETQYF

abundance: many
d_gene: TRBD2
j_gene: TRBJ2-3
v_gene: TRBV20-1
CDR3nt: TGCAGTGCTAGAGACCGACTAGCGATTAGCACAGATACGCAGTATTTT
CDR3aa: CSARDRLAISTDTQYF

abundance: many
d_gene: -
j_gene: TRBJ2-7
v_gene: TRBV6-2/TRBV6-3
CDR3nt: TGTGCCAGCAGTCCACGCGGGGGCATCTACGAGCAGTACTTC
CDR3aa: CASSPRGGIYEQYF

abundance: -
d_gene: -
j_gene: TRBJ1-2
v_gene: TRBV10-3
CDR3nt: TGTGCCATCAGTGAGCGTTCGGATGAGAGAGATGGCTACACCTTC
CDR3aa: CAISERSDERDGYTF